Listed here are 10 T cell receptor beta chains from one sample, sequenced in a study of PD-1 blockade in classical Hodgkin lymphoma. No patient escaped relapse after autologous stem cell transplantation, and brentuximab vedotin exposure varied. Sequenced by immunoSEQ multiplex PCR; TCRdb stores in-frame clones only, minus some. The data hold about 110,000 clones, with 89% observed a single time. The input for sequencing was peripheral blood mononuclear cells (PBMCs), taken before the second cycle of nivolumab. All receptors come from a human donor with classical Hodgkin lymphoma.

This CDR3 is CATSVRTGSGYTF. CDR3 bases: TGTGCCACCAGCGTTAGGACAGGGAGCGGCTACACCTTC. The chain couples TRBV15 to TRBJ1-2, with 8 bases fitting TRBD1. Germline V gene sequence: CDR1 LNHNV, CDR2 YYDKDF (reference sequence). V lost 5 bases, J lost 8 bases, and 7 bases stayed unmatched. This CDR3 spans 13 amino acids.

V and J are TRBV23-1 and TRBJ1-2; D unresolved. TRBV23-1 is given ORF status, its function remaining uncertain. This CDR3 spans 21 amino acids. V dropped 1 base and J dropped 2 bases, with 29 bases sitting between them. CDR3 region: CASSQLESQQTTNRENYGYTF. The DNA for the CDR3 is TGCGCCAGCAGTCAATTGGAATCCCAACAAACGACAAATCGGGAAAACTATGGCTACACCTTC.

This chain joins TRBV6-6 and TRBJ1-1, with TRBD1 matching over 8 bases. The CDR3 extends over 12 amino acids. Trimming took 8 bases from V and 10 from J; bases not matched to a gene: 9. Germline V lookup: CDR1 MNHNY, CDR2 SVGAGI (reference sequence). The CDR3 here is CASGGTGGRAFF. CDR3 coding DNA: TGTGCCAGCGGGGGGACAGGAGGAAGAGCTTTCTTT.

This chain joins TRBV7-8 and TRBJ2-7; either TRBD1 or TRBD2 may fit D (6 bases each). V lost 3 bases, J lost 5 bases, and 20 bases lay in between. This CDR3 is 16 amino acids long. Per the germline V gene, CDR1 is SGHVS and CDR2 is FQNEAQ. CDR3 in DNA: TGTGCCAGCAGCTTGGGGGTCGCAGGGGACTTCAACGAGCAGTACTTC. As protein: CASSLGVAGDFNEQYF. The variable domain in full, with the rest retrieved from reference TRBV7-8 and TRBJ2-7, is GAGVSQSPRYKVAKRGQDVALRCDPISGHVSLFWYQQALGQGPEFLTYFQNEAQLDKSGLPSDRFFAERPEGSVSTLKIQRTQQEDSAVYLCASSLGVAGDFNEQYFGPGTRLTVT.

The table lists this clone with a few counts. V usage is TRBV7-2 and J usage is TRBJ1-2; D not certain. The CDR3 is 17 amino acids. Trimming removed 5 bases at V and 0 bases at J, with 19 bases between. Per germline, CDR1 SGHTA and CDR2 FQGNSA. In DNA form, the CDR3 reads TGTGCCAGCAGCGTCACCCCTTTAACATTTACTAACTATGGCTACACCTTC. It translates to CASSVTPLTFTNYGYTF.

The chain joins TRBV19 to TRBJ2-1; 7 bases map to TRBD2. V was clipped by 3 bases and J by 3 bases; unmatched bases: 5. The germline V gene has CDR1 LNHDA and CDR2 SQIVND (reference sequence). This CDR3 region has 15 residues. In DNA form, the CDR3 reads TGTGCCAGTAGTATCCCTAGCGGAGGCTACAATGAGCAGTTCTTC. The encoded protein is CASSIPSGGYNEQFF.

The table lists this clone with a count of one. J is TRBJ2-7 and V is TRBV30, with D perhaps given as TRBD1 or TRBD2 (5 bases each). Germline V gives CDR1 GTSNPN, CDR2 SVGIG (reference sequence). V was cut by 4 bases and J by 2 bases, with 12 bases left in between. The CDR3 extends over 13 amino acids. CDR3 coding DNA: TGTGCCTGGACGGGACCGAGTCCCTACGAGCAGTACTTC. This sequence encodes CAWTGPSPYEQYF.

Only one count was recorded for this clone. CDR3 in DNA: TGTGCCAGCAGTCGATCCGGGACAGGTCAGTACGAGCAGTACTTC. Translating gives CASSRSGTGQYEQYF. The chain employs TRBV28 and TRBJ2-7, with TRBD1 identical over 8 bases. The V and J ends lost 5 bases and 4 bases, in that order; junction bases with no gene match: 10. The CDR3 spans 15 residues. Germline V lookup: CDR1 MDHEN, CDR2 SYDVKM.

CDR3 residues: CSVKTVLGEKLFF. The CDR3 bases are TGCAGCGTCAAGACGGTCTTGGGTGAAAAACTGTTTTTT. This chain connects TRBV29-1 to TRBJ1-4, with no clear D. The CDR3 covers 13 residues. Per the germline V gene, CDR1 is SQVTM and CDR2 is ANQGSEA. V lost 6 bases to trimming and J lost 7 bases, with 15 bases between them.

The CDR3 DNA sequence: TGTGCCAGCAGTGATTTTTACGGGGCGAACAATGAGCAGTTCTTC. It codes for CASSDFYGANNEQFF. V is TRBV2 and J is TRBJ2-1; D is tentatively TRBD1 or TRBD2 (5 bases each). The ends were cut back, 3 bases at V and 5 bases at J, with 14 bases in the middle. This CDR3 region has 15 residues. Germline V gene data show CDR1 as SNHLY and CDR2 as FYNNEI.